One sample yielded the 5 T cell receptor beta chains listed below, sequenced in a study of identical twins. TCRdb independently ran MiXCR on the 5' RACE reads; one entry per CDR3 protein. The sample includes 450,000 to 500,000 distinct CDR3 sequences, around 15% of them seen just once. These data also formed part of another study, on yellow fever vaccine responses in identical twins.

Sequencing was carried out using CD4+ T cells sorted from blood. These receptors were obtained from a woman under 30 in good health.

The gene calls are TRBV5-1 and TRBJ1-2; TRBD1 matches at 7 bases. J gave up 2 bases and V 2 bases, and 9 bases lay outside the gene matches. The CDR3 sequence is 16 residues long. Germline V gene sequence: CDR1 SGHRS, CDR2 YFSETQ. CDR3 DNA: TGCGCCAGCAGCTTAGGGACAGCCAGCACCAACTATGGCTACACCTTC. Its protein product is CASSLGTASTNYGYTF.

This clonotype has only a few counts. The chain couples TRBV4-2 to TRBJ2-1, with D tentatively TRBD1 (7 bases). V was cut by 2 bases and J by 8 bases, with 25 bases left in between. The CDR3 extends over 18 amino acids. Germline V gene data show CDR1 as LGHNA and CDR2 as YNFKEQ. CDR3 loop: CASSQSLGGGGPSDEQFF. As DNA, the CDR3 is TGTGCCAGCAGCCAATCCTTAGGGGGCGGAGGGCCCTCGGATGAGCAGTTCTTC.

This chain joins TRBV3-1 and TRBJ2-7; 7 positions agree with TRBD2. CDR3 length: 16 amino acids. V dropped 1 base and J dropped 8; count of bases not matched to a gene: 14. Looked up from germline, CDR1 is LGHDT and CDR2 is YNNKEL (reference sequence). This CDR3 is CASSQGIGGKWVQQYF. CDR3 nucleotides: TGTGCCAGCAGCCAAGGGATCGGGGGGAAATGGGTCCAGCAGTACTTC.

This clonotype appeared many times. The J gene is TRBJ2-4, the V gene TRBV5-1; D possibly corresponds to TRBD1 (6 bases). From germline, CDR1 is SGHRS and CDR2 YFSETQ. The CDR3 has 15 residues. V lost 4 bases and J 7 bases, leaving 18 bases between the germline ends. The CDR3 coding sequence is TGCGCCAGCAGCCGACCCGACAGGAATGGGAACATTCAGTACTTC. This encodes CASSRPDRNGNIQYF. Supplemented by reference TRBV5-1 and TRBJ2-4, the full variable domain reads KAGVTQTPRYLIKTRGQQVTLSCSPISGHRSVSWYQQTPGQGLQFLFEYFSETQRNKGNFPGRFSGRQFSNSRSEMNVSTLELGDSALYLCASSRPDRNGNIQYFGAGTRLSVL.

This clonotype has a handful of counts. This chain joins TRBV27 and TRBJ2-5, with D tentatively TRBD2 (5 bases). There are 15 residues in the CDR3. Germline CDR1 MNHEY, CDR2 SMNVEV (reference sequence). V was shortened by 6 bases and J by 2 bases, with 16 bases between the two germline ends. The CDR3 region has the DNA TGTGCCAGCAGAGAAGGGAGATGGGCTCAAGAGACCCAGTACTTC. It is translated as CASREGRWAQETQYF.